One sample yielded the 11 T cell receptor beta chains listed below, sequenced in a study of T cells in women clearing cervical HPV infection. Profiling relied on immunoSEQ multiplex PCR, and the TCRdb table lists in-frame clones only, not all of them. In all, the sample yields fewer than 35,000 clones. Sequenced sample: blood buffy coat. Receptors were obtained from a woman between 18 and 69 years old with a cervical HPV16 infection that either progressed to CIN3+ or cleared (not recorded which).

About this clone itself: The CDR3 is cut off 3 residues early in the read; its end comes from the germline J gene. This rearrangement joins TRBV2 to TRBJ2-4; 9 nucleotides match TRBD1. CDR1 and CDR2 from the germline V gene are SNHLY and FYNNEI. The CDR3 is 14 amino acids. Here the CDR3 reads CASRQQGARQPQYF. Partial CDR3 DNA: TGTGCCAGCCGACAACAGGGGGCTCGGCAGCCT.

CDR3: CSAPTSLGYNEQFF. The sequenced part of the CDR3 DNA is TGCAGTGCCCCGACTAGCCTTGGCTACAATGAG. V gene TRBV20-1 combines with J gene TRBJ2-1; TRBD2 matches at 7 bases. The read ends 3 residues shy of where the CDR3 ends; the end is completed using the germline J gene. Looked up from germline, CDR1 is DFQATT and CDR2 is SNEGSKA (reference sequence). The CDR3 runs 14 residues. V was clipped by 6 bases and J by 3 bases; unmatched bases: 8.

About this clone: The DNA ends 3 residues before the CDR3 does, and the rest of the CDR3 is filled in from the germline J gene. This chain uses TRBV6-2 or TRBV6-3 with TRBJ1-2; 10 nucleotides agree with TRBD1. The germline V gene has CDR1 MNHEY and CDR2 SVGEGT. The CDR3 sequence is 15 residues long. This CDR3 is CASSSWDRGFGDYTF. Incomplete CDR3 DNA: TGTGCCAGCAGTTCTTGGGACAGGGGATTTGGGGAC.

A remark on this clone: The read gets to within 3 residues of the CDR3 end, and the germline J gene fills in the rest. The rearrangement links TRBV20-1 to TRBJ1-1; D perhaps matches TRBD1 (5 bases). Trimming shortened V by 6 bases and J by 4 bases, and 18 bases separated the two germline ends. Germline CDR1 is DFQATT and CDR2 is SNEGSKA (reference sequence). The CDR3 length is 14 residues. The chain's CDR3 is CSATGSTRSTEAFF. The CDR3 DNA, read in part, is TGCAGTGCCACAGGATCGACAAGATCCACTGAA.

With respect to this clone: The read halts 3 residues ahead of the CDR3 end, with the missing end drawn from the germline J gene. The chain uses TRBV29-1 and TRBJ1-2; D remains unclear. The CDR3 is 13 residues long. Trimming shortened V by 1 base and J by 7 bases, and 13 bases separated the two germline ends. CDR1 is SQVTM, CDR2 ANQGSEA, per germline. The CDR3 DNA, read in part, is TGCAGCGTTGAAGCCGTCAACTTCGGTGGC. This gives the protein CSVEAVNFGG. The CDR3 as a whole reads CSVEAVNFGGYTF.

A note on this clone: The CDR3 end is not reached by the read, which stops 3 residues before it; the germline J gene fills it in. This sequence joins TRBV10-1 and TRBJ2-2; 11 positions agree with TRBD2. V was pared by 3 bases and J by 8 bases, with 8 bases of the junction left unmatched. The CDR3 contains 16 residues. Per the germline V gene, CDR1 is WNHNN and CDR2 is SYGVQD (reference sequence). The CDR3 is CASSEFGLAGGGELFF. The part of the CDR3 DNA that was read is TGCGCCAGCAGTGAATTTGGACTAGCGGGTGGAGGGGAG.

In regard to this clone: The read stops 3 residues short of the end of the CDR3; the missing end is completed from the germline J gene. J is TRBJ2-7 and V is TRBV2; 10 bases align to TRBD1. V dropped 8 bases and J dropped 6; count of bases not matched to a gene: 13. Germline V lookup: CDR1 SNHLY, CDR2 FYNNEI. CDR3 length equals 15 residues. CDR3 in amino acids: CASHKPGQGNREQYF. CDR3 DNA (partial): TGTGCCAGCCATAAGCCGGGACAGGGGAACCGCGAG.

Details on this clone: The DNA ends 3 residues before the CDR3 does, and the rest of the CDR3 is filled in from the germline J gene. The chain carries TRBV2 and TRBJ2-3; 11 nucleotides agree with TRBD1. The germline V gene has CDR1 SNHLY and CDR2 FYNNEI. The V gene end was trimmed by 8 bases and the J gene end by 6 bases; junction bases not matched to a gene: 4. The CDR3 runs to 13 residues. CDR3 region: CASPRDRGDTQYF. CDR3 bases read: TGTGCCAGCCCCCGGGACAGGGGGGATACG.

Details on this clone: The CDR3 goes on 3 residues after the read ends, and that part is filled in from the germline J gene. The V and J genes are TRBV7-9 and TRBJ2-4, with D perhaps matching TRBD2 (5 bases). The V gene's germline CDR1 is SEHNR and CDR2 FQNEAQ (reference sequence). There are 14 residues in the CDR3. The DNA read from the CDR3 is TGTGCCAGCAGCCTGCTGACCTTCGAGGGTGGT. Protein: CASSLLTFEGG. The CDR3 as a whole reads CASSLLTFEGGQYF.

CDR3 amino acids: CASSGYRTGGLYGYTF. The DNA read from the CDR3 is TGTGCCAGCAGTGGATATCGGACAGGGGGGCTCTATGGC. The chain links TRBV25-1 to TRBJ1-2, with 10 positions matching TRBD1. Read data end 3 residues before the CDR3 end; the end is taken from the germline J gene. This CDR3 has 16 amino acids. The V gene's germline CDR1 is MGHDK and CDR2 SYGVNS. V was pared by 4 bases and J by 4 bases, with 9 bases of the junction left unmatched.

Comments on this clone: The read gets to within 3 residues of the CDR3 end, and the germline J gene fills in the rest. The chain recombines TRBV19 with TRBJ2-3; TRBD2 agrees at 7 bases. There are 14 residues in the CDR3. Germline V gene lookup returns CDR1 LNHDA and CDR2 SQIVND (reference sequence). With V trimmed by 2 bases and J by 1 base, 0 bases remained unmatched. CDR3 DNA, as far as it was read: TGTGCCAGTAGTATACTAGCGGGCACAGATACG. Its translation: CASSILAGTDT. The entire CDR3 reads CASSILAGTDTQYF.